Presented here are 31 T cell receptor beta chains from one specimen sequenced in a study of memory CD4+ T cells and cytomegalovirus serostatus. Clones were read by immunoSEQ multiplex PCR, and TCRdb kept only the in-frame ones, dropping some. The profile covers some 52,000 clones, with 70% to 80% appearing a single time and roughly 1.7% taken by the ten largest. The sort gate was single viable CD3+CD4+CD8-CD45RO+ cells for memory CD4+ T cells. The sample taken for sequencing was memory CD4+ T cells from blood. Receptors were obtained from an adult in good health and CMV-seronegative.

The chain links TRBV6-6 to TRBJ1-1, with 7 bases lining up with TRBD1. There are 15 residues in the CDR3. Germline loops: CDR1 MNHNY, CDR2 SVGAGI (reference sequence). The J segment lost 6 bases and the V segment lost 2 bases, leaving 9 bases of the junction unmatched. The CDR3 protein is CASSYPGTGAPEAFF. The CDR3 nucleotides read TGTGCCAGCAGTTACCCGGGAACAGGGGCCCCTGAAGCTTTCTTT.

The chain joins TRBV5-6 to TRBJ2-7; D remains unclear. The CDR3 is 13 residues long. The V end lost 0 bases, the J end lost 3 bases, and 7 bases lay between the germline ends. Germline values: CDR1 SGHDT, CDR2 YYEEEE. The CDR3 region has the DNA TGTGCCAGCAGCTTGGTGGGCGGCTACGAGCAGTACTTC. Translation gives CASSLVGGYEQYF.

This chain uses TRBV4-3 with TRBJ2-1, with 7 bases matching TRBD1. V was pared by 4 bases and J by 7 bases, with 13 bases of the junction left unmatched. The CDR3 sequence is 16 residues long. Germline-derived CDR1 and CDR2 are LGHNA and YSLEER. The CDR3 DNA is TGCGCCAGCAGCCGAAACTATGAGGGGGCACAAAATGAGCAGTTCTTC. Translation: CASSRNYEGAQNEQFF.

This chain joins TRBV2 and TRBJ2-3; a weak D match, TRBD2 (6 bases). Trimming left V 6 bases short and J 6 bases short, with 7 bases between. This CDR3 has 11 residues. The germline gives CDR1 SNHLY, CDR2 FYNNEI. In DNA form, the CDR3 reads TGTGCCAGCAGGCTAGCGGATACGCAGTATTTT. Translated, it gives CASRLADTQYF.

Points on this clone: An end of the junction differs from the germline gene, which may be a read error. The chain employs TRBV11-2 and TRBJ2-5; 8 bases are shared with TRBD2. The germline gives CDR1 SGHAT, CDR2 FQNNGV. The CDR3 sequence is 15 residues long. This CDR3 reads CASSVDGRALETQYF. The CDR3 DNA is TGTGCCAGCAGCGTAGACGGGAGGGCCTTGGAGACCCAGTACTTC.

The chain employs TRBV19 and TRBJ2-2; tentatively, D is TRBD2 (6 bases). CDR1 LNHDA and CDR2 SQIVND come from the germline V gene (reference sequence). The CDR3 covers 13 residues. Between the trimmed V and J ends, which lost 7 bases and 6 bases, there was a span of 12 bases. CDR3 protein: CASIGGAAGELFF. The CDR3 nucleotides are TGTGCCAGTATAGGAGGGGCGGCCGGGGAGCTGTTTTTT.

This clone was found a few times. This sequence joins TRBV7-3 and TRBJ1-3; no clear D gene. CDR1 SGHTA and CDR2 FQGTGA come from the germline V gene. Trimming removed 5 bases from V and 0 bases from J, with 11 bases in between. This CDR3 has 15 residues. This CDR3 reads CASSPSGDSGNTIYF. The CDR3, as DNA: TGTGCCAGCAGCCCCTCGGGAGACTCTGGAAACACCATATATTTT.

This clone was counted a single time. This rearrangement joins TRBV7-2 to TRBJ1-1; D remains unclear. Germline CDR1 SGHTA, CDR2 FQGNSA. The CDR3 consists of 13 residues. Trimming took off 5 bases at V and 8 bases at J, with 15 bases between the two ends. CDR3 coding DNA: TGTGCCAGCAGCGTTAATGTCCCAGCCGAAGCTTTCTTT. It encodes CASSVNVPAEAFF. Supplemented by reference TRBV7-2 and TRBJ1-1, the full variable domain reads GAGVSQSPSNKVTEKGKDVELRCDPISGHTALYWYRQSLGQGLEFLIYFQGNSAPDKSGLPSDRFSAERTGGSVSTLTIQRTQQEDSAVYLCASSVNVPAEAFFGQGTRLTVV.

This clone was counted once. The rearrangement joins TRBV7-9 to TRBJ2-2, with TRBD1 identical over 7 bases. This CDR3 spans 15 amino acids. Germline V CDR1 and CDR2: SEHNR, FQNEAQ (reference sequence). The J segment lost 4 bases and the V segment lost 3 bases, leaving 5 bases of the junction unmatched. CDR3: CASSLRTGLTGELFF. The CDR3 DNA reads as TGTGCCAGCAGCTTGAGGACAGGACTCACCGGGGAGCTGTTTTTT.

This clone was recorded once. The rearrangement uses TRBV11-2 and TRBJ2-2, with 8 bases that match TRBD2. Looked up from germline, CDR1 is SGHAT and CDR2 is FQNNGV. The CDR3 runs to 15 residues. The junction had 4 bases not matched to a gene; V was cut back by 5 bases and J by 2 bases. In DNA form, the CDR3 reads TGTGCCAGCAGCCCGATAGCGGGAAACACCGGGGAGCTGTTTTTT. This sequence encodes CASSPIAGNTGELFF.

This clone was seen only a few times. This chain joins TRBV6-5 and TRBJ1-6; TRBD1 matches 8 bases. Germline CDR1 reads MNHEY; CDR2 reads SVGAGI. The CDR3 totals 15 residues. V was pared by 9 bases and J by 0 bases, with 4 bases of the junction left unmatched. The chain's CDR3 is CASQGASSYNSPLHF. Here the CDR3 DNA reads TGTGCCAGTCAGGGGGCGAGCTCCTATAATTCACCCCTCCACTTT.

The genes are TRBV2 and TRBJ2-7, with TRBD2 as a possible D gene (6 bases). Germline V lookup: CDR1 SNHLY, CDR2 FYNNEI. V shed 4 bases and J shed 6 bases, with 16 bases lying between them. The CDR3 consists of 14 residues. The CDR3 DNA reads TGTGCCAGCAGTGGAGGGCTAGCGATGGGCGAGCAGTACTTC. As protein: CASSGGLAMGEQYF.

This clone was counted a few times. V gene TRBV4-1 combines with J gene TRBJ1-1; D gene uncertain. In germline, CDR1 is MGHRA, CDR2 YSYEKL. V lost 1 base, J lost 2 bases, and 14 bases lay in between. This CDR3 has 16 amino acids. CDR3 sequence: CASSQVGGPRNTEAFF. The CDR3 DNA sequence: TGCGCCAGCAGCCAAGTCGGCGGACCCCGCAACACTGAAGCTTTCTTT.

The chain recombines TRBV2 with TRBJ2-3; 10 bases are a match to TRBD2. The CDR3 runs 18 residues. The germline CDR1 and CDR2 sequences are SNHLY and FYNNEI. V lost 6 bases, J lost 2 bases, and 14 bases stayed unmatched. The CDR3 reads CASSIPPLAGVPTDTQYF. The CDR3 nucleotides are TGTGCCAGCAGCATACCACCTCTAGCGGGGGTTCCCACAGATACGCAGTATTTT.

This chain joins TRBV11-3 and TRBJ2-1, with TRBD2 matching 9 bases. The CDR3 runs to 16 residues. Germline CDR1 reads SGHNT; CDR2 reads YENEEA. The ends lost 0 bases at V and 7 bases at J; junction bases unmatched: 7. The CDR3 loop reads CASSLEGLAGRNEQFF. CDR3 nucleotide sequence: TGTGCCAGCAGCTTAGAGGGTCTAGCGGGAAGGAATGAGCAGTTCTTC. Together with reference TRBV11-3 and TRBJ2-1, the CDR3 gives the full variable domain: EAGVVQSPRYKIIEKKQPVAFWCNPISGHNTLYWYLQNLGQGPELLIRYENEEAVDDSQLPKDRFSAERLKGVDSTLKIQPAELGDSAVYLCASSLEGLAGRNEQFFGPGTRLTVL.

The V call is TRBV27, the J call TRBJ1-1, with unresolved D. Looked up from germline, CDR1 is MNHEY and CDR2 is SMNVEV (reference sequence). The CDR3 has 14 residues. V lost 4 bases, J lost 2 bases, and 11 bases lay in between. CDR3 region: CASSWAGSNTEAFF. The CDR3 DNA follows: TGTGCCAGCAGTTGGGCGGGCAGTAACACTGAAGCTTTCTTT.

V gene TRBV18 combines with J gene TRBJ1-3, with 9 bases matching TRBD1. The germline gives CDR1 KGHSH, CDR2 LQKENI. V lost 3 bases to trimming and J lost 5 bases; unmatched junction nucleotides: 8. The CDR3 runs 16 residues. The CDR3 bases are TGTGCCAGCTCACCGGGACAGGGCTCGACCCGAAACACCATATATTTT. As protein: CASSPGQGSTRNTIYF.

This clone was observed at least ten times. The chain joins TRBV7-6 to TRBJ2-7, with 8 bases lining up with TRBD1. The CDR3 extends over 15 amino acids. V was clipped by 1 base and J by 7 bases; unmatched bases: 9. Germline V gives CDR1 SGHVS, CDR2 FNYEAQ. CDR3 bases: TGTGCCAGCAGCTTAGTGGCAGGGGGCGCGGGGGAGCAGTACTTC. Its translation is CASSLVAGGAGEQYF. Supplemented by reference TRBV7-6 and TRBJ2-7, the full variable domain reads GAGVSQSPRYKVTKRGQDVALRCDPISGHVSLYWYRQALGQGPEFLTYFNYEAQQDKSGLPNDRFSAERPEGSISTLTIQRTEQRDSAMYRCASSLVAGGAGEQYFGPGTRLTVT.

This clone is labeled as medium-sized. This sample includes further DNA sequences coding for the same CDR3. CDR3: CASSQGLAGSYEQYF. CDR3 DNA sequence: TGTGCCAGCAGCCAAGGCCTAGCGGGTTCCTACGAGCAGTACTTC. This chain joins TRBV4-2 and TRBJ2-7, with TRBD2 matching 8 bases. Trimming took 1 base from V and 1 from J; bases not matched to a gene: 3. The V gene's germline CDR1 is LGHNA and CDR2 YNFKEQ. CDR3 length: 15 residues.

The V and J genes are TRBV7-2 and TRBJ1-2; 10 bases align to TRBD1. The ends lost 0 bases at V and 1 base at J; junction bases unmatched: 8. The CDR3 covers 18 residues. Germline-derived CDR1 and CDR2 are SGHTA and FQGNSA. The chain's CDR3 is CASSLASGQGRGNYGYTF. CDR3 nucleotide sequence: TGTGCCAGCAGCTTAGCGTCGGGACAGGGGAGGGGTAACTATGGCTACACCTTC.

The chain employs TRBV19 and TRBJ1-5; no clear D gene. V lost 10 bases, J lost 4 bases, and 17 bases lay in between. This CDR3 comprises 14 residues. Germline lookup yields CDR1 LNHDA and CDR2 SQIVND (reference sequence). The CDR3 spells CATRFSGGNQPQHF. CDR3 bases: TGTGCCACCCGGTTTAGTGGAGGGAATCAGCCCCAGCATTTT.

V gene TRBV18 combines with J gene TRBJ1-1, with a weak D call TRBD1 (6 bases). From germline, CDR1 is KGHSH and CDR2 LQKENI. V was cut by 10 bases and J by 7 bases, with 25 bases left in between. CDR3 length: 15 residues. The CDR3 bases are TGTGCCACCACTACAGGGAAGGGACGGCGACTTGAAGCTTTCTTT. Protein sequence: CATTTGKGRRLEAFF.

The V gene is TRBV7-6, the J gene TRBJ2-1, with D unclear. Germline V gene sequence: CDR1 SGHVS, CDR2 FNYEAQ. The CDR3 is 14 amino acids. V shed 5 bases and J shed 7 bases, with 15 bases lying between them. CDR3 amino acids: CASSVRPGGNEQFF. Here the CDR3 DNA reads TGTGCCAGCAGCGTGCGCCCTGGTGGGAATGAGCAGTTCTTC.

This clone was seen only once. The rearrangement joins TRBV27 to TRBJ2-2; D could derive from TRBD1 or TRBD2 (5 bases each). Trimming removed 8 bases at V and 1 base at J, with 14 bases between. Germline loops: CDR1 MNHEY, CDR2 SMNVEV (reference sequence). The CDR3 contains 15 residues. CDR3 sequence: CASGVGDRNTGELFF. In DNA, the CDR3 is TGTGCCAGCGGGGTGGGGGACCGGAACACCGGGGAGCTGTTTTTT.

V gene TRBV18 combines with J gene TRBJ2-5; 7 nucleotides line up with TRBD1. V dropped 6 bases and J dropped 4; count of bases not matched to a gene: 11. Germline V gene data show CDR1 as KGHSH and CDR2 as LQKENI. The CDR3 runs to 15 residues. CDR3 protein: CASSPTRQGGETQYF. CDR3 DNA: TGTGCCAGCTCCCCCACCCGACAGGGTGGAGAGACCCAGTACTTC.

The chain joins TRBV6-6 to TRBJ2-1; D is possibly TRBD1 or TRBD2 (5 bases each). This CDR3 comprises 14 residues. Trimming stripped 0 bases from V and 7 bases from J, with 10 bases between. CDR1 and CDR2 from the germline V gene are MNHNY and SVGAGI (reference sequence). The CDR3 reads CASSYSMWGNEQFF. CDR3 coding DNA: TGTGCCAGCAGTTACTCGATGTGGGGGAATGAGCAGTTCTTC.

The V gene is TRBV5-1, the J gene TRBJ1-4; D is ambiguous. Trimming removed 2 bases at V and 7 bases at J, with 9 bases between. The germline gives CDR1 SGHRS, CDR2 YFSETQ. The CDR3 has 13 residues. CDR3 amino acids: CASSLTWREKLFF. The CDR3 DNA follows: TGCGCCAGCAGCTTAACATGGCGTGAAAAACTGTTTTTT.

The chain employs TRBV5-6 and TRBJ1-2, with a possible D match to TRBD1 (6 bases). CDR1 is SGHDT, CDR2 YYEEEE, per germline. Trimming stripped 0 bases from V and 5 bases from J, with 14 bases between. The CDR3 runs 15 residues. In DNA form, the CDR3 reads TGTGCCAGCAGCTTGGTGTCAGGGGATTGGTATGGCTACACCTTC. Translation: CASSLVSGDWYGYTF.

The V call is TRBV9, the J call TRBJ2-3; possibly TRBD2 for D (6 bases). CDR1 and CDR2 from the germline V gene are SGDLS and YYNGEE. Trimming left V 2 bases short and J 0 bases short, with 10 bases between. CDR3 length: 15 residues. CDR3 protein: CASSVWDSSTDTQYF. The CDR3 bases are TGTGCCAGCAGCGTTTGGGACTCTAGCACAGATACGCAGTATTTT.

V gene TRBV6-1 combines with J gene TRBJ2-7; D unresolved. V lost 5 bases to trimming and J lost 3 bases, with 8 bases between them. The germline gives CDR1 MNHNS, CDR2 SASEGT. The CDR3 has 12 residues. The CDR3 DNA is TGTGCCAGCAGTAAGGACGGCTACGAGCAGTACTTC. Its translation: CASSKDGYEQYF.

CDR3 nucleotide sequence: TGTGCCAGCCTGAAGGGGAACGAGCAGTACTTC. Its protein is CASLKGNEQYF. This chain connects TRBV6-6 to TRBJ2-7; D may be TRBD1 (5 bases). The germline CDR1 and CDR2 sequences are MNHNY and SVGAGI (reference sequence). Deletions cut 8 bases from V and 5 bases from J, with 10 bases between. There are 11 residues in the CDR3.